Listed here is a single TCR beta chain. Which antigen it targets is not known. Base qualities are missing; no much larger clone stands one base away. The source of the sample is a study of Ad26.COV2.S vaccination and SARS-CoV-2 variants (dated by TCRdb to the early 2020s). About the study as a whole: Vaccine-arm donors were drawn from COV1001, a multicentre, randomized, double-blind, placebo-controlled phase I-IIa trial of Ad26.COV2.S in healthy adults. Ad26.COV2.S was administered intramuscularly at 5 x 10^10 or 1 x 10^11 viral particles, either as a single shot or as two shots given 56 days apart. The specificity and breadth of SARS-CoV-2-reactive T cell receptors after Ad26.COV2.S vaccination were assessed by TCRbeta repertoire sequencing. A total of some 30 samples were included in the TCR-sequenced set, comprising 19 Ad26.COV2.S vaccine recipients, 5 placebo recipients and 8 SARS-CoV-2 convalescent individuals. Trial participants were randomized into five groups of five: low-dose or high-dose Ad26.COV2.S given once or twice, or placebo on both occasions. Throughout the experiments and outcome assessment, investigators stayed blinded to trial group allocation. Overall study results and their limits: Vaccine and placebo recipients had comparable non-spike TCR breadth, which fits with the vaccine containing only spike. The study was not powered for comparison of responses between vaccine doses or regimens. Substantial breadth of spike-specific CD8+ and CD4+ T cell responses was reported after vaccination. The authors noted that the TCR breadth and depth analyses may have underestimated total T cell responses. Ad26.COV2.S recipients had higher spike-specific TCR breadth than placebo recipients (P = 0.0014).

The immunoSEQ Assay was used to sequence TCRbeta CDR3 regions. After extraction, genomic DNA underwent amplification by bias-controlled multiplex PCR, followed by high-throughput sequencing. Under the source paper's analysis protocol: To quantify the absolute abundance of every unique TCRbeta CDR3 region, sequences were collapsed and filtered. Usable DNA was measured by amplifying reference genes present in all nucleated cells, and TCRbeta template counts were normalized to that usable DNA to estimate T cell fraction. Repertoire TCRs were annotated as SARS-CoV-2-specific when V gene, CDR3 amino acid sequence and J gene were exactly matched to a known reactive TCR set. The reference SARS-CoV-2 TCR set was derived from MIRA and filtered for enrichment in COVID-19-positive ImmuneCODE repertoires, a step that removed public or cross-reactive TCRs. Using the MIRA antigens, annotated TCRs were further analysed by specific ORF or by position within an ORF. Depth was the summed frequency of annotated unique rearrangements, while breadth was defined as annotated unique rearrangements over total unique productive rearrangements. Two-sided Wilcoxon rank-sum tests were used to compare TCR breadth between groups. TCRdb's version of the immuneACCESS table is confined to in-frame rearrangements and falls short of the full clone set. An unresolved V gene accounts for under half of the shortfall where checked; the remainder is of unknown origin. The V and J calls and clone size come from that table; D and trimming were worked out from the DNA. The sample table contains around 320,000 clones; only one count was recorded for around 83% of them. Of the sample, approximately 2% is held by the ten largest clones.

According to the study, the label for this sample's treatment or condition signals: approximately 18 received Ad26.COV2.S at low or high dose, single or two shots; about 5 received placebo; per-sample allocation not given. Repertoires of vaccine and placebo recipients were sequenced from samples collected on day 63 after the first injection. Between 29 July and 7 August 2020, Cohort 1b enrolled 25 adults aged 18-55 years at one site in Boston, USA. Ad26.COV2.S consisted of a replication-incompetent adenovirus type 26 vector by which a prefusion-stabilized SARS-CoV-2 spike protein from the original Wuhan strain was expressed. The source was peripheral blood, collected in a trial of Ad26.COV2.S vaccine versus placebo. The receptor's source is a person aged 18-65 years who received the Ad26.COV2.S COVID-19 vaccine or a placebo.

CDR3 sequence: CASSVAFSGNTIYF. The nucleotide sequence is TGTGCCAGCAGCGTAGCTTTTTCCGGAAACACCATATATTTT. This receptor chain uses TRBV9 and TRBJ1-3; the D segment cannot be called with confidence. From a lookup of the germline V gene, CDR1 and CDR2 are SGDLS and YYNGEE. The CDR3 covers 14 residues, taking in both the cysteine and the phenylalanine. The kept DNA is CDR3 alone, 42 bases in frame from the first base. Trimming takes 0 bases from V and 4 bases from J, and the germline ends sit 8 bases apart.